The 2 T cell receptor beta chains given below trace back to one sample, sequenced in a study of shared clonotypes between healthy human individuals. The data were produced by immunoSEQ multiplex PCR, yet TCRdb's version contains in-frame clones alone and is incomplete. Among 950,000 to 1,100,000 clones listed, more than 65% were seen once. Sequenced input: memory CD4+ T cells sorted from blood. Subset meaning: CD45RA-negative fraction. The receptors originated from a man between 18 and 29 years old in good health.

The chain recombines TRBV27 with TRBJ1-2; possible D gene TRBD1, 5 bases. Germline CDR1 and CDR2: MNHEY and SMNVEV (reference sequence). V lost 3 bases and J 6 bases, leaving 17 bases between the germline ends. CDR3 length: 15 residues. In DNA, the CDR3 is TGTGCCAGCAGTTTTAGAGGGGCCTTTGCGGATGGCTACACCTTC. Translation: CASSFRGAFADGYTF.

The V gene is TRBV6-1, the J gene TRBJ1-5; D possibly corresponds to TRBD1 (6 bases). The CDR3 has 17 amino acids. V dropped 4 bases and J dropped 0 bases, with 16 bases sitting between them. Germline assignment: CDR1 MNHNS and CDR2 SASEGT. CDR3 loop: CASSGGHGTYSNQPQHF. DNA of the CDR3: TGTGCCAGCAGTGGGGGGCACGGAACGTATAGCAATCAGCCCCAGCATTTT.